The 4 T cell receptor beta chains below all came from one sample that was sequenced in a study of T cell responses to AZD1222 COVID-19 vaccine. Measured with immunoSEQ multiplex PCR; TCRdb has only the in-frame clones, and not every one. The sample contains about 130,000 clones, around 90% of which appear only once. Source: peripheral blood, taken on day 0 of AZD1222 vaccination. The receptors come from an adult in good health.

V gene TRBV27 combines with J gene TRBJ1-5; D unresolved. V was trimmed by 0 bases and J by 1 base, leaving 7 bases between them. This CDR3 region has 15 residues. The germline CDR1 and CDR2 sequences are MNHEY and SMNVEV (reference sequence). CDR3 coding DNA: TGTGCCAGCAGTTTATCTTTTACGAGCAATCAGCCCCAGCATTTT. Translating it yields CASSLSFTSNQPQHF.

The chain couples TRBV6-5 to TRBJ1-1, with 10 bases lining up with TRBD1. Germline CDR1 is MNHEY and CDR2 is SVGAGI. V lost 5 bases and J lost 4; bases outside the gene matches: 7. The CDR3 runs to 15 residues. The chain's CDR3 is CASSTMTGGRTEAFF. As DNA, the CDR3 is TGTGCCAGCAGTACAATGACAGGGGGCCGCACTGAAGCTTTCTTT.

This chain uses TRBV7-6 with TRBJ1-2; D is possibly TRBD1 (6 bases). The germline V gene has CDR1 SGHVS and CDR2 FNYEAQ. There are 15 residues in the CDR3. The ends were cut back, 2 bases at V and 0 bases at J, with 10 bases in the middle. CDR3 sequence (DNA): TGTGCCAGCAGCTTAATGGAGGGGGCTAACTATGGCTACACCTTC. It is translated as CASSLMEGANYGYTF. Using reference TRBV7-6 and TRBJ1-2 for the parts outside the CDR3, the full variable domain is GAGVSQSPRYKVTKRGQDVALRCDPISGHVSLYWYRQALGQGPEFLTYFNYEAQQDKSGLPNDRFSAERPEGSISTLTIQRTEQRDSAMYRCASSLMEGANYGYTFGSGTRLTVV.

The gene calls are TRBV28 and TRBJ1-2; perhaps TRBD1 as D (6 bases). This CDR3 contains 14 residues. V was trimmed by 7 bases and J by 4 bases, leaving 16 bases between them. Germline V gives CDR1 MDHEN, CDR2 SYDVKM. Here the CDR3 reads CASKTQAGVYGYTF. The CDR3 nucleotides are TGTGCCAGCAAAACCCAAGCAGGGGTCTATGGCTACACCTTC.